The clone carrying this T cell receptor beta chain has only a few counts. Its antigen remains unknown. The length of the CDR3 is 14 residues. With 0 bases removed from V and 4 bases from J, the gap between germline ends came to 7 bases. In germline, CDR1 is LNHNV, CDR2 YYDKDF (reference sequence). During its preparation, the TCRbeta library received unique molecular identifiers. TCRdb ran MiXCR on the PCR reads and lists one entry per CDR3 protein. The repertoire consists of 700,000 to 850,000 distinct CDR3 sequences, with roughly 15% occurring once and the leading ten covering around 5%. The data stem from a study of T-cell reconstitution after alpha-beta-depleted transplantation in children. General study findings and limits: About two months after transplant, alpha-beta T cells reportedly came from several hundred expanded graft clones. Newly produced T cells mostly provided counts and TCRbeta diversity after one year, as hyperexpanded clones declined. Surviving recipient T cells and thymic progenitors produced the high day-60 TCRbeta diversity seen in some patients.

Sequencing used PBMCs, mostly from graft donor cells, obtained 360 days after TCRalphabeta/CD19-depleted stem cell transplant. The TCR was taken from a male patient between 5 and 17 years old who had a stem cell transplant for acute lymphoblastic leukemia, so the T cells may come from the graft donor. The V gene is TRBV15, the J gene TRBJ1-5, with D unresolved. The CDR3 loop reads CATSRDTVNQPQHF. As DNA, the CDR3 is TGTGCCACCAGCAGAGATACAGTGAATCAGCCCCAGCATTTT.